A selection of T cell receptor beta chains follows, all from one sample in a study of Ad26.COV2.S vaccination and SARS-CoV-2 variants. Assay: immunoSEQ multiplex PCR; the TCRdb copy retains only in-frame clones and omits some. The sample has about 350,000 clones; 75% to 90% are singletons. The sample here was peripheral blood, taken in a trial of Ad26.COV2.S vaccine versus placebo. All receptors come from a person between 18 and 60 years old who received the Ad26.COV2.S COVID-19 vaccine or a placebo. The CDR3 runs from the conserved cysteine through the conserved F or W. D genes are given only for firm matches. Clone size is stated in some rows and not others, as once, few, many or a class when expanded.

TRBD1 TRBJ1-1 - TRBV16 TGTGCCAGCAGCGCCAACAGGGGCCTAAACACTGAAGCTTTCTTT CASSANRGLNTEAFF
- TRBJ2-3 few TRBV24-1 TGTGCCACCAGTGACCTGGGGACGAGCACAGATACGCAGTATTTT CATSDLGTSTDTQYF
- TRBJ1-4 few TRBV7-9 TGTGCCAGCAGCCCACAACAGGGATGGAATGAAAAACTGTTTTTT CASSPQQGWNEKLFF
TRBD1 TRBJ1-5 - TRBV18 TGTGCCAGCTCACCACCGGGACAGGGAGGACAGCCCCAGCATTTT CASSPPGQGGQPQHF
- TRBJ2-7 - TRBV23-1 TGCGCCAGCTTCGTTGACAGCGAATCCTACGAGCAGTACTTC CASFVDSESYEQYF
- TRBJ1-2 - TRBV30 TGTGCCTGGAGGGAGACAGGAGGGGGCTATGGCTACACCTTC CAWRETGGGYGYTF
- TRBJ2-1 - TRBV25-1 TGTGCCAGCGGGGTATGGAGGAGCTCCTACAATGAGCAGTTCTTC CASGVWRSSYNEQFF
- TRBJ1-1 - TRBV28 TGTGCCAGCAGTTTCTTAGGGGCGAACACTGAAGCTTTCTTT CASSFLGANTEAFF
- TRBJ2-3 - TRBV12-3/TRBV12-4 TGTGCCAGCAGCTCCCAAGGCCAGGTCACGCAGTATTTT CASSSQGQVTQYF
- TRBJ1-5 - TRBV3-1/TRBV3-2 TGTGCCAGCAGAGGGAAACCAGATCAGCCCCAGCATTTT CASRGKPDQPQHF
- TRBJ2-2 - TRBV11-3 TGTGCCAGCAGCTTAGGCGGGACGAACGCCGGGGAGCTGTTTTTT CASSLGGTNAGELFF
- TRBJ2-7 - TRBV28 TGTGCCAGCATGACCCCGTCGCCCTCCTACGAGCAGTACTTC CASMTPSPSYEQYF
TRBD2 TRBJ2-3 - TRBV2 TGTGCCAGCAGGAGCGGGAGGGCTGGGGATACGCAGTATTTT CASRSGRAGDTQYF
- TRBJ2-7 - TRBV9 TGTGCCAGCAGCGTAAGAAGCGGACCCTCCTACGAGCAGTACTTC CASSVRSGPSYEQYF
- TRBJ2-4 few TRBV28 TGTGCCAGCGGCCTTACCAAAAACATTCAGTACTTC CASGLTKNIQYF
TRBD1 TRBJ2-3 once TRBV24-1 TGTGCCACCAGTGACACCGACAGGGCGACAGATACGCAGTATTTT CATSDTDRATDTQYF
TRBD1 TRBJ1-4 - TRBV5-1 TGCGCCAGCAGCTTTGGACAGGGAAATGAAAAACTGTTTTTT CASSFGQGNEKLFF
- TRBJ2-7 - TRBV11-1 TGTGCCAGCAGCTTAGGACAGATGAACTCCTACGAGCAGTACTTC CASSLGQMNSYEQYF
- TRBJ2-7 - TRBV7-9 TGTGCCAGCAGCTCCCCCCGCGGACAGTTCCACGAGCAGTACTTC CASSSPRGQFHEQYF
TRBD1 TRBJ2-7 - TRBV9 TGTGCCAGCAGCACCGGGACAGGGGGATACGAGCAGTACTTC CASSTGTGGYEQYF
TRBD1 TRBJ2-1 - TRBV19 TGTGCCAGTAGTATTTCCCAGGGGGCTAAGGATGAGCAGTTCTTC CASSISQGAKDEQFF
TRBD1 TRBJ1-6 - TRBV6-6 TGTGCCAGCAGGGTCAACAGGGGGGGTAATTCACCCCTCCACTTT CASRVNRGGNSPLHF
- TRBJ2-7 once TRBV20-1 TGCAGTGCTAGAGACAACGAGCAGTACTTC CSARDNEQYF
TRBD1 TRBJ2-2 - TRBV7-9 TGTGCCAGCAGAAAGATCACAGGGGGCGCGTCCACCGGGGAGCTGTTTTTT CASRKITGGASTGELFF
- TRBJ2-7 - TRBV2 TGTGCCAATACAGGCTCCCCGTGGTCCTCCTACGAGCAGTACTTC CANTGSPWSSYEQYF
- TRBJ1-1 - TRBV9 TGTGCCAGCAGGAGCGGGTGGCAGGGAGGTGAAGCTTTCTTT CASRSGWQGGEAFF
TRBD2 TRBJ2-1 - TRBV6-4 TGTGCCAGCAGTGAATCGACTAGCGGGGGCCTCGGTGAGCAGTTCTTC CASSESTSGGLGEQFF
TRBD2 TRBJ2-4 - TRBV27 TGTGCCAGCAGTCCTTCACTAGCGGGACGAGCCAAAAACATTCAGTACTTC CASSPSLAGRAKNIQYF
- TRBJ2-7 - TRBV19 TGTGCCAGTAGCAGGGGTGTAGCGTCGGACGAGCAGTACTTC CASSRGVASDEQYF